The clone carrying this T cell receptor beta chain was counted ten times or more. Its antigen is still unknown. From RNA transcripts, TCR beta CDR3 regions were amplified. With the HTBI primer set, the TCR CDR3 went through a first round of RT-PCR. TCRdb ran MiXCR on the multiplex PCR reads and lists one entry per CDR3 protein. The data hold around 400,000 distinct CDR3 sequences, with 25% observed a single time. Looked up from germline, CDR1 is DFQATT and CDR2 is SNEGSKA (reference sequence). The CDR3 spans 12 residues. V lost 0 bases and J 0 bases, leaving 3 bases between the germline ends. The sample originates from a study of T cells in Graves' hyperthyroidism and ophthalmopathy. Overall study findings and caveats: Separating ophthalmopathy from stable hyperthyroidism was achieved by a 13 V-J model.

Source material: blood. The genes are TRBV20-1 and TRBJ2-7; D not resolved. The receptor comes from a middle-aged man with Graves' hyperthyroidism. CDR3 nucleotide sequence: TGCAGTGCTAGAGATAGCTCCTACGAGCAGTACTTC. This translates into CSARDSSYEQYF.